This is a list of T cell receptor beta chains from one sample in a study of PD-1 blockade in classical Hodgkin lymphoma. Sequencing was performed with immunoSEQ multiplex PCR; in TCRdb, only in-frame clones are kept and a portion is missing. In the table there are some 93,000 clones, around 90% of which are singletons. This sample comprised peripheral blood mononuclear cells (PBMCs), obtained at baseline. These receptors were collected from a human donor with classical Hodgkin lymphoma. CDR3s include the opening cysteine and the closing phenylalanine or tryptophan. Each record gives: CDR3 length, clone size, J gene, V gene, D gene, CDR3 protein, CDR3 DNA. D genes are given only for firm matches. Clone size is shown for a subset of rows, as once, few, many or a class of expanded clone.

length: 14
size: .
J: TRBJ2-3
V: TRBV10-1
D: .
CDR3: CASSEMALTDTQYF
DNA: TGCGCCAGCAGTGAGATGGCCCTCACAGATACGCAGTATTTT

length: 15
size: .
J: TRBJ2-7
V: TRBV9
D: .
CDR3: CASSLEGRQDHEQYF
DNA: TGTGCCAGCAGCCTGGAAGGGAGGCAGGACCACGAGCAGTACTTC

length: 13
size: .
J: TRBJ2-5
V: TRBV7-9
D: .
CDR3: CASSLYSQETQYF
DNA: TGTGCCAGCAGCTTATACAGTCAAGAGACCCAGTACTTC

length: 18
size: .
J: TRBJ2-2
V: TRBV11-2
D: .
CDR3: CASSGTTWWGANTGELFF
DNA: TGTGCCAGCAGCGGAACAACGTGGTGGGGTGCGAACACCGGGGAGCTGTTTTTT

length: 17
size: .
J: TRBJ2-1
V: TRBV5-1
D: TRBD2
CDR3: CASSPRLAGGPGNEQFF
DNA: TGCGCCAGCAGCCCCCGACTAGCGGGAGGGCCTGGGAATGAGCAGTTCTTC

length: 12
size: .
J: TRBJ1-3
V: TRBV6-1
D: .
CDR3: CAIPGAGNTIYF
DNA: TGTGCCATCCCCGGGGCGGGAAACACCATATATTTT

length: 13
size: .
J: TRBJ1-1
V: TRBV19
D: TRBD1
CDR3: CASSSNRGTEAFF
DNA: TGTGCCAGTAGTTCGAACAGGGGTACTGAAGCTTTCTTT

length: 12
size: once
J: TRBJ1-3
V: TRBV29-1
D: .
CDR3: CSVGNSGNTIYF
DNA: TGCAGCGTTGGTAACTCTGGAAACACCATATATTTT

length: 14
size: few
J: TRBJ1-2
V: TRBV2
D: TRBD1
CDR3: CASKGRGANYGYTF
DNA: TGTGCCAGCAAGGGCAGGGGGGCGAACTATGGCTACACCTTC

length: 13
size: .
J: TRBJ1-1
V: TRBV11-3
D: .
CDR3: CASSFQVNTEAFF
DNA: TGTGCCAGCAGCTTCCAGGTGAACACTGAAGCTTTCTTT

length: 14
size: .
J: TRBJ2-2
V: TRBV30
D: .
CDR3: CAWSQSGFQGELFF
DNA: TGTGCCTGGAGTCAATCAGGTTTCCAAGGGGAGCTGTTTTTT

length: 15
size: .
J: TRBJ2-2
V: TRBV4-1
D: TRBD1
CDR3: CASSHRDRGTGELFF
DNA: TGCGCCAGCAGCCACCGGGACAGAGGCACCGGGGAGCTGTTTTTT

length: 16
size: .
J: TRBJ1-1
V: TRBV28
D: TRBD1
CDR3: CASSHWTGRMNTEAFF
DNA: TGTGCCAGCAGTCACTGGACAGGTCGGATGAACACTGAAGCTTTCTTT

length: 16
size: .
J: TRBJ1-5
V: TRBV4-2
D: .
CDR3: CASSQEQAPFNQPQHF
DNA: TGTGCCAGCAGCCAAGAACAGGCCCCATTTAATCAGCCCCAGCATTTT

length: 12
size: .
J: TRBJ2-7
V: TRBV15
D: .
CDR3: CATSSETYEQYF
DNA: TGTGCCACCAGCAGTGAAACCTACGAGCAGTACTTC

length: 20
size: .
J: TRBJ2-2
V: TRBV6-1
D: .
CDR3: CASSEGPDPWGLTNTGELFF
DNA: TGTGCCAGCAGTGAGGGTCCGGATCCCTGGGGGCTTACGAACACCGGGGAGCTGTTTTTT

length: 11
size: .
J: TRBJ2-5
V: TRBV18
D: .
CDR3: CASSPGETQYF
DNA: TGTGCCAGCTCACCGGGAGAGACCCAGTACTTC

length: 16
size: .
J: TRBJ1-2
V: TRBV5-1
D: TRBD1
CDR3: CASSSNLETGVQGYTF
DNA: TGCGCCAGCAGCTCGAACCTAGAGACAGGGGTTCAGGGCTACACCTTC

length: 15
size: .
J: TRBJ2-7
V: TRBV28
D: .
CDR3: CASSSREGTSYEQYF
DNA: TGTGCCAGCAGTTCCAGGGAAGGGACTTCCTACGAGCAGTACTTC

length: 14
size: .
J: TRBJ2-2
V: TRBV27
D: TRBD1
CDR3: CATRTGPNTGELFF
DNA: TGTGCCACGAGGACAGGGCCCAACACCGGGGAGCTGTTTTTT

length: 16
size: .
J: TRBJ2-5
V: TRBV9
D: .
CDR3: CASSVASGPGGETQYF
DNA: TGTGCCAGCAGCGTAGCTTCAGGGCCGGGTGGAGAGACCCAGTACTTC

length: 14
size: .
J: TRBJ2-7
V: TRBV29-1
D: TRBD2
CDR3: CSVEGSGGTYEQYF
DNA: TGCAGCGTTGAAGGAAGCGGGGGAACGTACGAGCAGTACTTC

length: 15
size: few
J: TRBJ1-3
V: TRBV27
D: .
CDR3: CASSLAAESGNTIYF
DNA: TGTGCCAGCAGTTTAGCCGCGGAGAGTGGAAACACCATATATTTT

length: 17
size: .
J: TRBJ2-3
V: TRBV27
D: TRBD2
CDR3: CASRGLGLAGVEDTQYF
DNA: TGTGCCAGCAGGGGGCTGGGACTAGCGGGAGTGGAAGATACGCAGTATTTT

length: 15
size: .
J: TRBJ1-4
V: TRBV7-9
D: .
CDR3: CASSPRQSTNEKLFF
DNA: TGTGCCAGCAGCCCGAGACAGTCAACTAATGAAAAACTGTTTTTT

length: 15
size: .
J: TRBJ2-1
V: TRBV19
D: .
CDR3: CASSGRTGAYNEQFF
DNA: TGTGCCAGTAGTGGGAGGACAGGCGCCTACAATGAGCAGTTCTTC

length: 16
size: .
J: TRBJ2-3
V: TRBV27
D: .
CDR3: CASSIGGPTSTDTQYF
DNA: TGTGCCAGCAGTATAGGGGGGCCGACTAGCACAGATACGCAGTATTTT

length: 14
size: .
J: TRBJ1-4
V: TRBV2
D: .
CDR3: CASNRGGEEEKLFF
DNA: TGTGCCAGCAACCGGGGAGGGGAAGAAGAAAAACTGTTTTTT

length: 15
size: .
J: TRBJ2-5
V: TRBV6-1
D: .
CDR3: CASTSLIQGWETQYF
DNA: TGTGCCAGCACGTCCTTAATACAGGGATGGGAGACCCAGTACTTC

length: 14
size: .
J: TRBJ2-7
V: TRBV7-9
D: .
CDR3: CASSLPNAPYEQYF
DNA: TGTGCCAGCAGCTTACCCAATGCCCCCTACGAGCAGTACTTC

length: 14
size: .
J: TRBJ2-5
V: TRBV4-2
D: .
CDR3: CASSQGGGEETQYF
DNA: TGTGCCAGCAGCCAAGGGGGCGGGGAGGAGACCCAGTACTTC

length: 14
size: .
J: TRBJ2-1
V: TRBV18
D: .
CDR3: CASSPPSGNNEQFF
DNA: TGTGCCAGCTCACCCCCGTCGGGAAACAATGAGCAGTTCTTC

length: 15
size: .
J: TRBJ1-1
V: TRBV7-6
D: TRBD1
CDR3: CASSGTAAMNTEAFF
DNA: TGTGCCAGCAGCGGGACAGCGGCCATGAACACTGAAGCTTTCTTT

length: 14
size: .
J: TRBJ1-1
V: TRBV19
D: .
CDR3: CASSIEGVNTEAFF
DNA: TGTGCCAGTAGTATAGAAGGGGTGAACACTGAAGCTTTCTTT

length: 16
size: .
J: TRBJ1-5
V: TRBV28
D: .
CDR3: CASSLVRSGGNQPQHF
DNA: TGTGCCAGCAGTTTGGTGAGATCAGGGGGCAATCAGCCCCAGCATTTT

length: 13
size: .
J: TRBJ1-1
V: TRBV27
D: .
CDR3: CASSSTMNTEAFF
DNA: TGTGCCAGCAGCTCCACTATGAACACTGAAGCTTTCTTT

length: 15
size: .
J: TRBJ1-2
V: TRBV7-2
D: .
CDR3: CASSTTRATGGGYTF
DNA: TGTGCCAGCAGCACTACAAGGGCGACAGGAGGTGGCTACACCTTC

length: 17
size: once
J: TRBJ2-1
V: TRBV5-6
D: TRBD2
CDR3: CASSQPGLAGARGEQFF
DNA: TGTGCCAGCAGCCAACCGGGACTAGCGGGAGCAAGAGGGGAGCAGTTCTTC

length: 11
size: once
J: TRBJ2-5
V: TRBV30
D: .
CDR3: CAWSVSMTQYF
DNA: TGTGCCTGGAGTGTTTCTATGACCCAGTACTTC

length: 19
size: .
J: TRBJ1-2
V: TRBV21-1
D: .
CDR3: CASSKATQFRAGRRYGYTF
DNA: TGTGCCAGCAGCAAAGCTACTCAATTTAGGGCAGGGAGGCGCTATGGCTACACCTTC

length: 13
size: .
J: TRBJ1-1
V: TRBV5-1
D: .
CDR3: CASSLGLNTEAFF
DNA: TGCGCCAGCAGCCTTGGGTTGAACACTGAAGCTTTCTTT